This section outlines one TCR beta chain sequence together with its context. The target antigen is unknown. The data originate from a study of cytomegalovirus exposure and HLA in healthy donors. Trimming left V 6 bases short and J 0 bases short, with 12 bases between. The CDR3 has 15 amino acids. Germline V gene lookup returns CDR1 SGHAT and CDR2 FQNNGV. The method was immunoSEQ multiplex PCR; TCRdb's version includes in-frame clones alone and lacks a portion of them. The profile shows 150,000 to 180,000 clones, roughly 90% of them singletons. Study observations and caveats: CMV antigen specificity was confirmed in vitro for three CMV-associated chains. Most TCR sequences showed up rarely, but some public TCRs showed up in many donors.

The sample comprised PBMCs. The clonotype was recovered from a man aged 18 to 29 in good health and CMV-seropositive. The rearrangement links TRBV11-2 to TRBJ1-5, with TRBD1 as a possible D gene (6 bases). The DNA for the CDR3 is TGTGCCAGCAGTGAAGGACAGAGTAGCAATCAGCCCCAGCATTTT. It encodes CASSEGQSSNQPQHF.